The next 6 T cell receptor beta chains were all read from a single sample in a study of T cell responses to AZD1222 COVID-19 vaccine. Only in-frame clones appear in the TCRdb table, and some are missing; sequencing was by immunoSEQ multiplex PCR. The sample has about 140,000 clones, approximately 80% seen once. The material sequenced was peripheral blood, taken on day 0 of AZD1222 vaccination. The receptors here all came from an adult in good health.

This clone has just one count. The chain is built from TRBV5-5 and TRBJ1-4; possible D gene TRBD1, 5 bases. V was trimmed by 4 bases and J by 0 bases, leaving 10 bases between them. This CDR3 comprises 15 residues. Germline lookup yields CDR1 SGHKS and CDR2 YYEKEE (reference sequence). The CDR3 region has the DNA TGTGCCAGCAGCGGCTTAGGGGCAACTAATGAAAAACTGTTTTTT. This translates into CASSGLGATNEKLFF.

The chain couples TRBV6-7 to TRBJ1-5; no clear D gene. TRBV6-7 is sorted into the ORF group, with uncertain function. The CDR3 loop spans 15 amino acids. V dropped 0 bases and J dropped 7 bases, with 13 bases sitting between them. The CDR3 nucleotides read TGTGCCAGCAGTTACTCTTGCGGGTTGGAGCAGCCCCAGCATTTT. This translates into CASSYSCGLEQPQHF.

V usage is TRBV5-4 and J usage is TRBJ1-4; perhaps TRBD1 as D (5 bases). CDR3 length: 16 residues. The germline V gene encodes CDR1 SGHNT and CDR2 YYREEE (reference sequence). Trimming removed 0 bases at V and 5 bases at J, with 14 bases between. The CDR3 protein is CASSLGGAGVNEKLFF. The CDR3 coding sequence is TGTGCCAGCAGCTTGGGGGGCGCGGGGGTGAATGAAAAACTGTTTTTT. Variable domain in full (rest from reference TRBV5-4 and TRBJ1-4): ETGVTQSPTHLIKTRGQQVTLRCSSQSGHNTVSWYQQALGQGPQFIFQYYREEENGRGNFPPRFSGLQFPNYSSELNVNALELDDSALYLCASSLGGAGVNEKLFFGSGTQLSVL.

The chain uses TRBV10-3 and TRBJ1-2, with 8 positions matching TRBD1. V was pared by 4 bases and J by 6 bases, with 4 bases of the junction left unmatched. Germline loops: CDR1 ENHRY, CDR2 SYGVKD. This CDR3 has 13 residues. The CDR3 loop is CAISGPGGDGYTF. The CDR3, as DNA: TGTGCCATCAGTGGGCCAGGGGGCGATGGCTACACCTTC.

The chain couples TRBV2 to TRBJ1-1; 7 bases line up with TRBD1. The germline V gene has CDR1 SNHLY and CDR2 FYNNEI. There are 14 residues in the CDR3. After removal of 0 bases from V and 7 bases from J, the junction contained 5 bases not matched to a gene. The CDR3 reads CASSEAIAGGEAFF. The CDR3 DNA reads TGTGCCAGCAGTGAAGCGATCGCAGGGGGTGAAGCTTTCTTT. The full variable domain, in which reference TRBV2 and TRBJ1-1 provide the parts outside the CDR3, is EPEVTQTPSHQVTQMGQEVILRCVPISNHLYFYWYRQILGQKVEFLVSFYNNEISEKSEIFDDQFSVERPDGSNFTLKIRSTKLEDSAMYFCASSEAIAGGEAFFGQGTRLTVV.

The chain combines TRBV19 with TRBJ1-1; D ambiguous. Germline V lookup: CDR1 LNHDA, CDR2 SQIVND (reference sequence). The CDR3 consists of 13 residues. V lost 7 bases and J 1 base, leaving 10 bases between the germline ends. The CDR3 nucleotides are TGTGCCAGTATGTGGGGATCGAACACTGAAGCTTTCTTT. This sequence encodes CASMWGSNTEAFF. The whole variable domain, remainder taken from reference TRBV19 and TRBJ1-1, is DGGITQSPKYLFRKEGQNVTLSCEQNLNHDAMYWYRQDPGQGLRLIYYSQIVNDFQKGDIAEGYSVSREKKESFPLTVTSAQKNPTAFYLCASMWGSNTEAFFGQGTRLTVV.